This passage covers 19 T cell receptor beta chains from one sample sequenced in a study of regulatory T cells in long-lasting Graves disease. Assembly of TCR beta libraries relied on iRepertoire HTBI primers together with Arm-PCR of CDR3 regions. TCRdb fed the multiplex PCR reads into MiXCR, producing one record per CDR3 protein. Here the sample spans about 330,000 distinct CDR3 sequences, around 15% being singletons. Time point noted: newly diagnosed GD, antithyroid drugs for less than 3 months. Preparation of the TCR library used RNA extracted from PBMCs. This sample also belongs to another study, concerning T cells in Graves' hyperthyroidism and ophthalmopathy.

Sequenced here: peripheral blood mononuclear cells (PBMCs), sampled at new diagnosis, from a patient treated with antithyroid drugs. Receptor source: a young woman with Graves disease.

This clonotype was counted between two and nine times. V and J are TRBV18 and TRBJ2-5; D is undetermined. Trimming pared 3 bases from V and 5 bases from J, leaving 7 bases between. Germline V CDR1 and CDR2: KGHSH, LQKENI. The CDR3 is 12 residues long. The CDR3 DNA sequence: TGTGCCAGCTCACCCGGTAGTGAGACCCAGTACTTC. Translating it yields CASSPGSETQYF.

The chain is built from TRBV7-9 and TRBJ1-2; D is ambiguous. V was trimmed by 2 bases and J by 5 bases, leaving 18 bases between them. Germline lookup yields CDR1 SEHNR and CDR2 FQNEAQ (reference sequence). The CDR3 consists of 16 residues. This CDR3 is CASSLNGQEAIYGYTF. The CDR3 DNA reads as TGTGCCAGCAGCTTAAATGGTCAGGAAGCGATTTATGGCTACACCTTC.

Ten or more counts support this clonotype. This sequence joins TRBV5-1 and TRBJ2-1; 11 bases are a match to TRBD2. Germline CDR1 reads SGHRS; CDR2 reads YFSETQ. Losses at the gene ends were 6 bases for V and 0 bases for J; bases not matched to a gene: 8. The CDR3 is 17 residues long. For the CDR3, the DNA is TGCGCCAGCATTTCGGCTAGCGGGGGGACCTCCTACAATGAGCAGTTCTTC. It specifies CASISASGGTSYNEQFF.

There are many counts of this clonotype. The V and J genes are TRBV5-1 and TRBJ2-1, with 8 bases identical to TRBD2. V lost 0 bases, J lost 8 bases, and 7 bases stayed unmatched. The CDR3 loop spans 15 amino acids. Germline CDR1 is SGHRS and CDR2 is YFSETQ. This CDR3 is CASSLDGGAQDEQFF. The CDR3 DNA reads TGCGCCAGCAGCTTGGACGGGGGGGCCCAAGATGAGCAGTTCTTC.

Ten or more counts support this clonotype. This chain connects TRBV5-1 to TRBJ1-2; D may be TRBD1 (5 bases). The length of the CDR3 is 16 residues. Trimming removed 0 bases at V and 0 bases at J, with 12 bases between. Germline values: CDR1 SGHRS, CDR2 YFSETQ. The CDR3 is CASSLATTATNYGYTF. The CDR3 DNA reads TGCGCCAGCAGCTTGGCAACGACAGCTACTAACTATGGCTACACCTTC.

The sample holds many counts of this clonotype. The chain has TRBV7-2 and TRBJ1-1; no clear D. This CDR3 has 14 amino acids. V was trimmed by 0 bases and J by 3 bases, leaving 8 bases between them. Germline lookup yields CDR1 SGHTA and CDR2 FQGNSA. The CDR3 DNA reads TGTGCCAGCAGCTTAGCCAACTTTGACACTGAAGCTTTCTTT. This encodes CASSLANFDTEAFF.

The chain has TRBV20-1 and TRBJ1-6; D is unclear. The V gene lost 0 bases and the J gene lost 7 bases, with 16 bases spanning the gap. Germline V gives CDR1 DFQATT, CDR2 SNEGSKA (reference sequence). This CDR3 comprises 16 residues. The CDR3 here is CSAREAPLRANSPLHF. The CDR3 bases are TGCAGTGCTAGAGAAGCCCCGTTACGAGCGAATTCACCCCTCCACTTT.

This clonotype was picked up a small number of times. The rearrangement links TRBV5-6 to TRBJ1-1; D ambiguous. The CDR3 runs to 14 residues. V lost 3 bases, J lost 3 bases, and 12 bases lay in between. CDR1 is SGHDT, CDR2 YYEEEE, per germline. CDR3 amino acids: CASSSVDGDTEAFF. The CDR3 DNA sequence: TGTGCCAGCAGCTCGGTAGACGGAGACACTGAAGCTTTCTTT.

The sample holds a few counts of this clonotype. This chain joins TRBV6-1 and TRBJ1-6; D is undetermined. The V and J ends lost 1 base and 9 bases respectively, with 19 bases between them. Germline CDR1 and CDR2: MNHNS and SASEGT. CDR3 length: 17 residues. This CDR3 is CASSEGVGVGGSSPLHF. CDR3 DNA sequence: TGTGCCAGCAGTGAAGGGGTCGGGGTCGGCGGGTCTTCACCCCTCCACTTT.

This clonotype was recorded many times. The chain couples TRBV12-3 or TRBV12-4 to TRBJ2-3; D might be TRBD1 or TRBD2, each matching 6 bases. V was clipped by 4 bases and J by 0 bases, with 17 bases between them. CDR3 size: 17 residues. The CDR3 spells CASSSFMGGLSTDTQYF. The CDR3 region has the DNA TGTGCCAGCAGTTCTTTCATGGGGGGCCTGAGCACAGATACGCAGTATTTT.

This clonotype was recorded many times. The chain employs TRBV12-3 or TRBV12-4 and TRBJ1-1; 8 positions match TRBD1. This CDR3 comprises 14 residues. V was clipped by 7 bases and J by 4 bases; unmatched bases: 8. The CDR3 DNA sequence: TGTGCCAGCAACCGACAGGGGCGGGTCACTGAAGCTTTCTTT. This translates into CASNRQGRVTEAFF.

The rearrangement links TRBV2 to TRBJ2-6; TRBD1 matches at 10 bases. Germline assignment: CDR1 SNHLY and CDR2 FYNNEI. Losses at the gene ends were 3 bases for V and 0 bases for J; bases not matched to a gene: 2. The CDR3 length is 17 residues. The CDR3, as DNA: TGTGCCAGCAGTGAGACAGGGGGCCACTCTGGGGCCAACGTCCTGACTTTC. Translation: CASSETGGHSGANVLTF.

This rearrangement joins TRBV5-1 to TRBJ2-5; the match to TRBD2 covers 16 bases. The CDR3 has 17 residues. The V gene's germline CDR1 is SGHRS and CDR2 YFSETQ. With 4 bases clipped from V and 5 bases from J, the junction kept 8 bases outside the gene matches. CDR3 protein: CASSAGLAGGPQETQYF. The CDR3 DNA sequence: TGCGCCAGCAGCGCGGGACTAGCGGGGGGGCCGCAGGAGACCCAGTACTTC.

This clonotype showed up many times. This chain links TRBV20-1 with TRBJ2-3; 8 nucleotides agree with TRBD2. The V segment lost 6 bases and the J segment 4 bases; nucleotides outside the gene matches: 6. Germline CDR1 and CDR2: DFQATT and SNEGSKA (reference sequence). CDR3 size: 13 residues. This CDR3 reads CSANPGLADTQYF. In DNA form, the CDR3 reads TGCAGTGCCAACCCGGGACTAGCAGATACGCAGTATTTT.

The chain links TRBV4-1 to TRBJ2-7; 7 bases fit TRBD2. Per the germline V gene, CDR1 is MGHRA and CDR2 is YSYEKL. The junction had 16 bases not matched to a gene; V was cut back by 3 bases and J by 2 bases. CDR3 length equals 18 residues. Here the CDR3 reads CASSQSLAVKIGTYEQYF. CDR3 in DNA: TGCGCCAGCAGCCAGTCCCTAGCGGTAAAAATTGGGACCTACGAGCAGTACTTC.

This clonotype was recorded many times. The chain carries TRBV18 and TRBJ2-7, with TRBD1 identical over 8 bases. V dropped 3 bases and J dropped 5; count of bases not matched to a gene: 0. The CDR3 is 12 amino acids. The V gene's germline CDR1 is KGHSH and CDR2 LQKENI. CDR3 region: CASSPTGDEQYF. The DNA of the CDR3 is TGTGCCAGCTCACCGACAGGGGACGAGCAGTACTTC.

This clonotype showed up many times. The J gene is TRBJ2-1, the V gene TRBV11-2, with TRBD2 matching over 13 bases. The V and J ends lost 5 bases and 4 bases, in that order; junction bases with no gene match: 14. Germline CDR1 and CDR2: SGHAT and FQNNGV. The CDR3 sequence is 19 residues long. The CDR3 region is CASSLGLAGSTSAYNEQFF. CDR3 DNA: TGTGCCAGCAGCCTGGGACTAGCGGGGTCTACTTCGGCTTACAATGAGCAGTTCTTC.

This clonotype was detected only a few times. The rearrangement links TRBV28 to TRBJ2-7; 7 nucleotides agree with TRBD1. Germline CDR1 reads MDHEN; CDR2 reads SYDVKM. This CDR3 is built from 12 residues. Losses at the gene ends were 10 bases for V and 4 bases for J; bases not matched to a gene: 7. Written as DNA, the CDR3 is TGTGCCACCACAGGGGTTGGATACGAGCAGTACTTC. It yields the protein CATTGVGYEQYF.

Many counts were recorded for this clonotype. The chain couples TRBV11-2 to TRBJ2-4; TRBD1 is a possible D gene (5 bases). V was clipped by 0 bases and J by 14 bases, with 11 bases between them. This CDR3 contains 12 residues. Germline V gene data show CDR1 as SGHAT and CDR2 as FQNNGV. The CDR3 loop is CASSLDSGHEYF. The CDR3 region has the DNA TGTGCCAGCAGCTTAGATAGTGGACATGAGTACTTC.